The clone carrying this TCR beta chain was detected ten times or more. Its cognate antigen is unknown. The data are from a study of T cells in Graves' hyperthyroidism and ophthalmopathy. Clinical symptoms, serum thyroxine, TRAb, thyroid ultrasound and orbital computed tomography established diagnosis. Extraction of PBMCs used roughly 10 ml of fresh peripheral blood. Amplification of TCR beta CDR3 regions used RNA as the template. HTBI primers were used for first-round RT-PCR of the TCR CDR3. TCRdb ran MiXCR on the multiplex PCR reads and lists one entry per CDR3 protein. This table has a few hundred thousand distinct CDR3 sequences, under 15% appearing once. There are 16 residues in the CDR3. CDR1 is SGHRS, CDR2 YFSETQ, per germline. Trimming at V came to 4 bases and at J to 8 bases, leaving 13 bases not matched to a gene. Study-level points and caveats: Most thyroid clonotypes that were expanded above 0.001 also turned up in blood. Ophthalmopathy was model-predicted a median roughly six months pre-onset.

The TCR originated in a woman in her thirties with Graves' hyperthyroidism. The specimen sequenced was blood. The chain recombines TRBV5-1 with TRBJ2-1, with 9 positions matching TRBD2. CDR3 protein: CASSGFGGRALDEQFF. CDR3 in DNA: TGCGCCAGCAGCGGCTTTGGCGGGAGGGCCTTGGATGAGCAGTTCTTC.